The 6 T cell receptor beta chains given below trace back to one sample, sequenced in a study of shared clonotypes between healthy human individuals. Assay: immunoSEQ multiplex PCR; the TCRdb copy retains only in-frame clones and omits some. Counted here are approximately 1.4 million clones, 95% to 99% occurring once; the ten biggest clones make up 0.45%. The source material was naive CD4+ T cells sorted from blood. The sample's subset: CD45RA+ positively selected. The receptors here all came from a man under 40 in good health.

The chain is built from TRBV2 and TRBJ2-3, with D uncertain. The ends were cut back, 6 bases at V and 0 bases at J, with 13 bases in the middle. Germline CDR1 is SNHLY and CDR2 is FYNNEI. CDR3 length: 15 amino acids. The CDR3 region is CASSQSLPSTDTQYF. The CDR3 DNA reads as TGTGCCAGCAGCCAGAGTCTTCCTAGCACAGATACGCAGTATTTT.

The V and J genes are TRBV4-2 and TRBJ1-5; D unclear. The CDR3 is 13 amino acids. Germline lookup yields CDR1 LGHNA and CDR2 YNFKEQ. V lost 0 bases to trimming and J lost 8 bases, with 8 bases between them. This CDR3 is CASSQDFSEPQHF. The CDR3 DNA reads TGTGCCAGCAGCCAAGATTTCAGTGAGCCCCAGCATTTT.

This chain links TRBV7-2 with TRBJ1-1; D remains ambiguous. CDR3 length equals 14 residues. V lost 0 bases and J lost 5, with 10 bases in between. The germline V gene encodes CDR1 SGHTA and CDR2 FQGNSA. This chain's CDR3 is CASSLASRTTEAFF. The CDR3 nucleotides are TGTGCCAGCAGCTTAGCGTCTAGGACGACTGAAGCTTTCTTT.

This chain links TRBV5-1 with TRBJ2-3, with 7 positions matching TRBD1. Germline V gives CDR1 SGHRS, CDR2 YFSETQ. Losses at the gene ends were 4 bases for V and 6 bases for J; bases not matched to a gene: 14. The CDR3 is 16 amino acids. Here the CDR3 DNA reads TGCGCCAGCAGCAGAACACAGACAGGGAATGGTGATACGCAGTATTTT. Protein sequence: CASSRTQTGNGDTQYF.

This chain joins TRBV9 and TRBJ2-2; 8 bases match TRBD1. Germline CDR1 is SGDLS and CDR2 is YYNGEE. This CDR3 region has 16 residues. V shed 0 bases, J shed 1 base, and the junction held 2 bases outside the gene matches. Here the CDR3 DNA reads TGTGCCAGCAGCGTAGTAACAGGGGGGAACACCGGGGAGCTGTTTTTT. As protein: CASSVVTGGNTGELFF.

This chain connects TRBV29-1 to TRBJ2-2; perhaps D is TRBD1 or TRBD2 (6 bases each). This CDR3 has 14 residues. Germline values: CDR1 SQVTM, CDR2 ANQGSEA. Between the trimmed V and J ends, which lost 4 bases and 5 bases, there was a span of 14 bases. The CDR3 loop is CSVGIGGGTGELFF. The CDR3 DNA sequence: TGCAGCGTTGGAATTGGAGGGGGTACCGGGGAGCTGTTTTTT.